Listed below are T cell receptor beta chains from one sample, sequenced in a study of beta chain features in type 1 diabetes. Libraries were prepared by immunoSEQ multiplex PCR; TCRdb keeps only in-frame clonotypes and omits some of them. The table has some 150,000 clones, 11% seen once. Sample: central memory CD4+ T cells from blood. These TCRs come from a man aged 18 to 35 in good health. Both conserved end residues are part of each CDR3. D genes are given only for firm matches. The listing skips clone size in some rows; elsewhere it reads once, few, many or a size class.

J gene,V gene,D gene,clone size,CDR3 DNA,CDR3 protein
TRBJ2-3,TRBV28,-,-,TGTGCCAGCTCCCCTCGATCCTCAGATACGCAGTATTTT,CASSPRSSDTQYF
TRBJ1-4,TRBV7-6,-,-,TGTGCCAGCAGCCCCATGGGGGCGCGAGAAAAACTGTTTTTT,CASSPMGAREKLFF
TRBJ1-2,TRBV5-1,TRBD1,few,TGCGCCAGCAGCTCGCCGACAGGGCAAGGCTACACCTTC,CASSSPTGQGYTF
TRBJ2-3,TRBV28,-,-,TGTGCCAGCAGTTTTACACTCCAGGAGCCTCGTACAGATACGCAGTATTTT,CASSFTLQEPRTDTQYF
TRBJ2-3,TRBV18,-,-,TGTGCCAGCTCACCGAGGGGAGATACGCAGTATTTT,CASSPRGDTQYF
TRBJ2-1,TRBV10-3,TRBD2,-,TGTGCCACCTTAGCGGGAGGGATATTCAATGAGCAGTTCTTC,CATLAGGIFNEQFF
TRBJ2-1,TRBV11-1,-,few,TGTGCCAGCAGCTTAGGACAGGGTGCGGGCGGGGCTACCTACAATGAGCAGTTCTTC,CASSLGQGAGGATYNEQFF
TRBJ1-2,TRBV5-1,-,-,TGCGCCAGCAGCTTGGGCGCCCGTGGCTACACCTTC,CASSLGARGYTF
TRBJ2-1,TRBV4-1,TRBD1,-,TGCGCCAGCAGCCTTGGACAGGGGCAGGGTTGGGAGCAGTTCTTC,CASSLGQGQGWEQFF
TRBJ2-2,TRBV5-1,-,few,TGCGCCAGCAGCTTGAACCTGAACACCGGGGAGCTGTTTTTT,CASSLNLNTGELFF
TRBJ1-5,TRBV9,-,-,TGTGCCAGCAGCGTAGCAGGTGGGCCCCAGCATTTT,CASSVAGGPQHF
TRBJ1-1,TRBV7-9,-,few,TGTGCCAGCAGCTTCGGGACTTCGGGGACTGAAGCTTTCTTT,CASSFGTSGTEAFF
TRBJ2-1,TRBV4-3,-,-,TGCGCCAGCAGCCAAGAACCGCCTACCCTCCTTTACAATGAGCAGTTCTTC,CASSQEPPTLLYNEQFF
TRBJ2-4,TRBV5-6,TRBD1,-,TGTGCCAGCAGCTCGACAGGGGGAGCGAACATTCAGTACTTC,CASSSTGGANIQYF
TRBJ2-7,TRBV29-1,-,few,TGCAGCGTTGAAGATCGGCGCGGCAGGGGAGAGCAGTACTTC,CSVEDRRGRGEQYF
TRBJ2-1,TRBV9,-,few,TGTGCCAGCAGCGGCGGACTGGACAATGAGCAGTTCTTC,CASSGGLDNEQFF
TRBJ1-2,TRBV30,-,few,TGTGCCTGGAGTGTATCCGGAATCTATGGCTACACCTTC,CAWSVSGIYGYTF
TRBJ2-2,TRBV10-3,TRBD1,-,TGTGCCATCAGTGACGGGCAGGGGGACACCGGGGAGCTGTTTTTT,CAISDGQGDTGELFF
TRBJ2-4,TRBV7-6,-,-,TGTGCCAGCAGCTTAACCCCAGGGGCCAAAAACATTCAGTACTTC,CASSLTPGAKNIQYF
TRBJ2-7,TRBV6-6,-,-,TGTGCCAGCAGTAACGGCCCCTACGAGCAGTACTTC,CASSNGPYEQYF
TRBJ2-2,TRBV5-4,TRBD2,many,TGTGCCAGCAGGCAAGGACTAGACGTTTCCGGGGAGCTGTTTTTT,CASRQGLDVSGELFF
TRBJ2-3,TRBV11-2,-,many,TGTGCCAGCAGCTCCGGACCCACAGATACGCAGTATTTT,CASSSGPTDTQYF
TRBJ2-7,TRBV18,TRBD1,few,TGTGCCAGCTCACCGACAGGGGGCTACGAGCAGTACTTC,CASSPTGGYEQYF
TRBJ2-7,TRBV7-9,TRBD2,few,TGTGCCAGCAGCTTGGGACTAGCGGGAGATCAGTACTTC,CASSLGLAGDQYF
TRBJ2-7,TRBV18,TRBD1,-,TGTGCCAGCTCGTTACAGGGGGCGGGCTACGAGCAGTACTTC,CASSLQGAGYEQYF
TRBJ1-1,TRBV5-1,-,-,TGCGCCAGCAGCTTGGGGGACACTGACACTGAAGCTTTCTTT,CASSLGDTDTEAFF
TRBJ2-7,TRBV18,-,few,TGTGCCAGCTCACCACAGGGGGGGCTAAGAGGAGAGCAGTACTTC,CASSPQGGLRGEQYF
TRBJ1-2,TRBV25-1,-,few,TGTGCCAGCAGTGAATGGGGGACCGCGGGTGGCTACACCTTC,CASSEWGTAGGYTF
TRBJ2-7,TRBV10-3,-,-,TGTGCCGTGCTGGTCCAGCCTCCCTACGAGCAGTACTTC,CAVLVQPPYEQYF
TRBJ1-2,TRBV6-5,-,-,TGTGCCAGCAGCCTTGACAGGAATAACTATGGCTACACCTTC,CASSLDRNNYGYTF
TRBJ2-3,TRBV11-1,-,-,TGTGCCAGCGGGGCGGTGGGAACAGATACGCAGTATTTT,CASGAVGTDTQYF
TRBJ1-2,TRBV7-2,-,-,TGTGCCAGCAGCCCGGCCGGACGGATCTATGGCTACACCTTC,CASSPAGRIYGYTF
TRBJ2-7,TRBV11-2,-,-,TGTGCCAGCAGCTTAGGACGAGGGGGTGGCTCCTACGAGCAGTACTTC,CASSLGRGGGSYEQYF
TRBJ1-2,TRBV7-2,-,few,TGTGCCAGCAGCTTAGCGAGAGGGTCCTATGGCTACACCTTC,CASSLARGSYGYTF
TRBJ2-4,TRBV5-6,-,few,TGTGCCAGCACGCGTCTCGGGGTTTTAGCCAAAAACATTCAGTACTTC,CASTRLGVLAKNIQYF
TRBJ2-5,TRBV29-1,-,-,TGCAGCGTTGAAAACCGGCAGACCCAGTACTTC,CSVENRQTQYF
TRBJ2-2,TRBV28,-,many,TGTGCCAGCAGTTCCAGCGACAGTGCGAACACCGGGGAGCTGTTTTTT,CASSSSDSANTGELFF
TRBJ1-1,TRBV29-1,TRBD1,few,TGCAGCGTCCGCACAGGGGGCACTGAAGCTTTCTTT,CSVRTGGTEAFF
TRBJ2-1,TRBV5-1,TRBD1,many,TGCGCCAGCAGCTCTGGACAGGAGTACAATGAGCAGTTCTTC,CASSSGQEYNEQFF
TRBJ2-1,TRBV29-1,TRBD2,-,TGCAGCGCTGGGACTAGGACCTACAATGAGCAGTTCTTC,CSAGTRTYNEQFF
TRBJ2-5,TRBV29-1,TRBD1,few,TGCAGCGTTGAAACGACAGGGGGCGGGGAGACCCAGTACTTC,CSVETTGGGETQYF
TRBJ2-1,TRBV7-2,TRBD2,-,TGTGCCAGCAGCTTAGAGGGGACTAGCGGGAGGTACTACAATGAGCAGTTCTTC,CASSLEGTSGRYYNEQFF
TRBJ2-2,TRBV10-2,TRBD2,-,TGCGCCAGCAAAGCGGGGGGGCTGAGCACCGGGGAGCTGTTTTTT,CASKAGGLSTGELFF